This T cell receptor beta chain was obtained from a study of blood T cell repertoires in COVID-19. Overall study: Nucleic acid was either cDNA or gDNA, and it came from T cells, B-cell-depleted T cells, or PBMCs.

Produced via immunoSEQ multiplex PCR; TCRdb's table is partial and in-frame only. This sample has around 330,000 clones, with 90% found just once. V lost 4 bases to trimming and J lost 5 bases, with 16 bases between them. The CDR3 is made up of 16 amino acids. Germline CDR1 and CDR2: SGHRS and YFSETQ. This TCR was recovered from a man aged 55 to 70 who had recovered from COVID-19. Sequences were obtained from PBMCs or T cells enriched from blood (not recorded which). The rearrangement uses TRBV5-1 and TRBJ1-6; D is perhaps TRBD1 (6 bases). The CDR3 reads CASSPMTGPNNSPLHF. CDR3 DNA: TGCGCCAGCAGCCCTATGACAGGCCCGAATAATTCACCCCTCCACTTT.